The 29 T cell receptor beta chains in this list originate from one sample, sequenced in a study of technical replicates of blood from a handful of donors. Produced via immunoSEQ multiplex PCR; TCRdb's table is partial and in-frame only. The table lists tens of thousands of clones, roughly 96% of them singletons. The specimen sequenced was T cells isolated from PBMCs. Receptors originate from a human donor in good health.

In DNA, the CDR3 is TGTGCCAGCAGCTTAGTATCAGGGGCCCCCTACGAGCAGTACTTC. Translated, it gives CASSLVSGAPYEQYF. This sequence joins TRBV7-9 and TRBJ2-7; the D gene is possibly TRBD1 (6 bases). CDR1 is SEHNR and CDR2 is FQNEAQ in the germline V gene (reference sequence). The CDR3 loop spans 15 amino acids. V lost 1 base, J lost 2 bases, and 12 bases lay in between. Full variable domain (remainder filled in from reference TRBV7-9 and TRBJ2-7): DTGVSQNPRHKITKRGQNVTFRCDPISEHNRLYWYRQTLGQGPEFLTYFQNEAQLEKSRLLSDRFSAERPKGSFSTLEIQRTEQGDSAMYLCASSLVSGAPYEQYFGPGTRLTVT.

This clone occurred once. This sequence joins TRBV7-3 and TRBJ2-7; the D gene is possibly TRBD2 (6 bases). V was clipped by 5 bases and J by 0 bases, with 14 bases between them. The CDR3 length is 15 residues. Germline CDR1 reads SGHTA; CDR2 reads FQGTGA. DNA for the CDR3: TGTGCCAGCAGCCCCGGGACCGGGAGCTCCTACGAGCAGTACTTC. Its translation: CASSPGTGSSYEQYF.

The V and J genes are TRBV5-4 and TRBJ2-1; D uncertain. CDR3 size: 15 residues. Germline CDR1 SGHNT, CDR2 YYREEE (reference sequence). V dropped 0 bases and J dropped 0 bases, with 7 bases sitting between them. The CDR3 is CASSLDSSSYNEQFF. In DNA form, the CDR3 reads TGTGCCAGCAGCTTGGACTCGAGCTCCTACAATGAGCAGTTCTTC.

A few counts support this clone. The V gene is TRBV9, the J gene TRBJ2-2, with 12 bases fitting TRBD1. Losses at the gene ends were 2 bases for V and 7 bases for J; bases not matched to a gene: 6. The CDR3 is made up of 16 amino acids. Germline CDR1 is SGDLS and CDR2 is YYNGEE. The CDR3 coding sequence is TGTGCCAGCAGCGTCGGGACAGGGGGCTTAGGCGGGGAGCTGTTTTTT. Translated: CASSVGTGGLGGELFF.

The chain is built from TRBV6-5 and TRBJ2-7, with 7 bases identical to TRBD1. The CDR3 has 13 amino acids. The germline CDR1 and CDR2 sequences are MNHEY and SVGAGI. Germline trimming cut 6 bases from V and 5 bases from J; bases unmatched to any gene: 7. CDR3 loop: CASRIDRDHEQYF. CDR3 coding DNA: TGTGCCAGCAGAATCGACAGGGACCACGAGCAGTACTTC.

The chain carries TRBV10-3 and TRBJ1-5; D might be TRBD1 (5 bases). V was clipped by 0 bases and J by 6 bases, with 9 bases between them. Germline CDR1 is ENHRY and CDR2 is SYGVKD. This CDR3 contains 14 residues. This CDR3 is CAISESDSTQPQHF. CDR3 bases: TGTGCCATCAGTGAGTCCGACAGTACTCAGCCCCAGCATTTT.

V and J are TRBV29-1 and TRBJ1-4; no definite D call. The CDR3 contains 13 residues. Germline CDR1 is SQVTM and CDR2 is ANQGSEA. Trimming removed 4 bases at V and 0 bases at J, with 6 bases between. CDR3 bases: TGCAGCGTTGTCGAGGCAACTAATGAAAAACTGTTTTTT. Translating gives CSVVEATNEKLFF.

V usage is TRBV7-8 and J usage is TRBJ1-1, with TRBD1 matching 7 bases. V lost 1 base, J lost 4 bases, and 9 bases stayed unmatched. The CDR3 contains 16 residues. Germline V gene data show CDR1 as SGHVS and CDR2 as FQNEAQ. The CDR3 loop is CASSLEGDSPGTEAFF. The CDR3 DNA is TGTGCCAGCAGCTTAGAGGGGGACAGTCCGGGCACTGAAGCTTTCTTT.

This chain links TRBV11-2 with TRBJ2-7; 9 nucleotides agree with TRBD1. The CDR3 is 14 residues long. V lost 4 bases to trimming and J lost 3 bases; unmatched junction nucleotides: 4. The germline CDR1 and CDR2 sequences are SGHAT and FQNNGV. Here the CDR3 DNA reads TGTGCCAGCAGCTCTGGACAGGGGCGCTACGAGCAGTACTTC. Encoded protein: CASSSGQGRYEQYF.

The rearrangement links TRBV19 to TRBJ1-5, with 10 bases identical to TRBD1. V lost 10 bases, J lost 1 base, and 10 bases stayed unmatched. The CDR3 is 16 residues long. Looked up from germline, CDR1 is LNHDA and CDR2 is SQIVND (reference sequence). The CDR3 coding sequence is TGTGCCACCGGGACAGGGGATGGCGTAAGCAATCAGCCCCAGCATTTT. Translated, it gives CATGTGDGVSNQPQHF.

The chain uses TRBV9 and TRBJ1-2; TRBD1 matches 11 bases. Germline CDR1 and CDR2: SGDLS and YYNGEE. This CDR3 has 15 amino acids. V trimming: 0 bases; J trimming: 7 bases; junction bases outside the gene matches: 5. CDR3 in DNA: TGTGCCAGCAGCGTAGGGACAGGGGGCCTTGTTGGCTACACCTTC. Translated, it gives CASSVGTGGLVGYTF. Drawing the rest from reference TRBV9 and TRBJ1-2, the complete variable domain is DSGVTQTPKHLITATGQRVTLRCSPRSGDLSVYWYQQSLDQGLQFLIQYYNGEERAKGNILERFSAQQFPDLHSELNLSSLELGDSALYFCASSVGTGGLVGYTFGSGTRLTVV.

CDR3 DNA sequence: TGTGCCAGCAGCGTAGGGAGAGGGGGGGGCACAGATACGCAGTATTTT. This codes for CASSVGRGGGTDTQYF. The V gene is TRBV9, the J gene TRBJ2-3; a weak D match, TRBD2 (7 bases). The V gene's germline CDR1 is SGDLS and CDR2 YYNGEE. V was pared by 0 bases and J by 1 base, with 12 bases between. The CDR3 runs 16 residues.

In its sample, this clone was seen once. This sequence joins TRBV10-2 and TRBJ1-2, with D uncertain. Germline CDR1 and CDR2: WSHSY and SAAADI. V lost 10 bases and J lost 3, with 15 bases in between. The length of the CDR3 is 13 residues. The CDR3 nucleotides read TGCGCCACCGCCCCCCGGCGGGACTATGGCTACACCTTC. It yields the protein CATAPRRDYGYTF.

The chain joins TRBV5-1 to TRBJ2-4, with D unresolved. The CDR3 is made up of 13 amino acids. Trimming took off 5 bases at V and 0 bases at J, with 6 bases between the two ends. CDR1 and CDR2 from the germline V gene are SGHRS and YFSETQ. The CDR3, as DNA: TGCGCCAGCAGGTCTCTAGCCAAAAACATTCAGTACTTC. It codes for CASRSLAKNIQYF.

CDR3 residues: CASSEENGVRVYEQYF. For the CDR3, the DNA is TGTGCCAGCAGTGAAGAGAACGGGGTGCGGGTCTACGAGCAGTACTTC. The chain carries TRBV2 and TRBJ2-7; D possibly corresponds to TRBD2 (5 bases). With 1 base removed from V and 3 bases from J, the gap between germline ends came to 16 bases. The CDR3 loop spans 16 amino acids. CDR1 is SNHLY and CDR2 is FYNNEI in the germline V gene.

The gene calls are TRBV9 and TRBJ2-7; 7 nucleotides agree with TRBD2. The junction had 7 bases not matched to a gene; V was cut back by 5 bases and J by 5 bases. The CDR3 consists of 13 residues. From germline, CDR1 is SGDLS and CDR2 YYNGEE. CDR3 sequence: CASSLRGVDEQYF. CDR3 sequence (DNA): TGTGCCAGCAGTCTTCGGGGGGTGGACGAGCAGTACTTC.

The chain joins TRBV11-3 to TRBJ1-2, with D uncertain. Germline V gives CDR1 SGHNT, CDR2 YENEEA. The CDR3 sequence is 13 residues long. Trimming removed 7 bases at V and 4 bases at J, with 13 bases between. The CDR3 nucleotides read TGTGCCAGCAAGGGAGCGGGCCTCTATGGCTACACCTTC. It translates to CASKGAGLYGYTF.

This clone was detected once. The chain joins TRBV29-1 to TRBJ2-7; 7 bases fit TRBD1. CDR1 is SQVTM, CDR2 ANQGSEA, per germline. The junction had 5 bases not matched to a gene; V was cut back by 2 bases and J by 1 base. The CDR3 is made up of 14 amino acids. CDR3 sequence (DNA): TGCAGCGTTGAACTGGCAGGGGGTTCCTACGAGCAGTACTTC. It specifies CSVELAGGSYEQYF.

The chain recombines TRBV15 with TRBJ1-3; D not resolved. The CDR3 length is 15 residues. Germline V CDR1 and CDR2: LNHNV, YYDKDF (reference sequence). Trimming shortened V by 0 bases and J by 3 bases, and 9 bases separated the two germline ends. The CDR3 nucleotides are TGTGCCACCAGCAGAGATGGGCAGAATGGAAACACCATATATTTT. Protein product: CATSRDGQNGNTIYF.

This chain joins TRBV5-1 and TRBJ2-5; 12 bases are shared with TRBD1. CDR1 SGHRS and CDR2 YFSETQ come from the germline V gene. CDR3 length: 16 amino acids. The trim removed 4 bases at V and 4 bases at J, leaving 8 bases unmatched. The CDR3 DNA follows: TGCGCCAGCAGCAATCAGGGACAGGGGGCTTCAGAGACCCAGTACTTC. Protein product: CASSNQGQGASETQYF.

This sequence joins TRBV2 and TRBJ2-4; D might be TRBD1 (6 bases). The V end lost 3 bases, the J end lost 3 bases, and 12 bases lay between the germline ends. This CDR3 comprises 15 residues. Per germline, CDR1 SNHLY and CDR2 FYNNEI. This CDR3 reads CASSDRGPSKNIQYF. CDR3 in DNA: TGTGCCAGCAGTGACAGGGGTCCCAGCAAAAACATTCAGTACTTC.

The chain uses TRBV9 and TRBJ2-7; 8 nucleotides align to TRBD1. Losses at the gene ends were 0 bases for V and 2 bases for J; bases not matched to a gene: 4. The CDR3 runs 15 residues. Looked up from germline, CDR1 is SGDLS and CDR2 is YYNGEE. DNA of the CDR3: TGTGCCAGCAGCGTAGGTGACAGGGGAACCTACGAGCAGTACTTC. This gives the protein CASSVGDRGTYEQYF.

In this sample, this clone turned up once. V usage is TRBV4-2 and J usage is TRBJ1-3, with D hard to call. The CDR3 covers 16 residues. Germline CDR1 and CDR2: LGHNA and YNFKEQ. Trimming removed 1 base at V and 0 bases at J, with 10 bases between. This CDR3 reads CASSQAFTYSGNTIYF. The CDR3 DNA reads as TGTGCCAGCAGCCAAGCTTTCACCTACTCTGGAAACACCATATATTTT.

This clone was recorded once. The CDR3 is CASSLLAGGRDEQFF. In DNA form, the CDR3 reads TGTGCCAGCAGCTTACTAGCGGGGGGTCGGGATGAGCAGTTCTTC. This chain joins TRBV5-4 and TRBJ2-1; 12 nucleotides line up with TRBD2. The trim removed 2 bases at V and 8 bases at J, leaving 5 bases unmatched. This CDR3 is 15 amino acids long. Germline V gene lookup returns CDR1 SGHNT and CDR2 YYREEE (reference sequence).

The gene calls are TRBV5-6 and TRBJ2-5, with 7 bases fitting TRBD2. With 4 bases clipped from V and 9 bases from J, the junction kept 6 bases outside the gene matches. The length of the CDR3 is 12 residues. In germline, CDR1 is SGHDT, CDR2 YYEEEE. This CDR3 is CASSRRGDSQYF. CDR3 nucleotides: TGTGCCAGCAGCCGTCGGGGGGATTCCCAGTACTTC.

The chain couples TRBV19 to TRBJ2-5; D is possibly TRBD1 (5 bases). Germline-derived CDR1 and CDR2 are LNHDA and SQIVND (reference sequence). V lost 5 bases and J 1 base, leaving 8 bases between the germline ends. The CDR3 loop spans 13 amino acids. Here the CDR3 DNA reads TGTGCCAGTAGTGCAGACAGCCAAGAGACCCAGTACTTC. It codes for CASSADSQETQYF.

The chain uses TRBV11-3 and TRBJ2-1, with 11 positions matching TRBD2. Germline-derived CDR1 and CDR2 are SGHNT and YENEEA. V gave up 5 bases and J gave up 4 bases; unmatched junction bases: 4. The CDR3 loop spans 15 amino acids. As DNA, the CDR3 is TGTGCCAGCAGCACTAGCGGGAGTTTGTACAATGAGCAGTTCTTC. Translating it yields CASSTSGSLYNEQFF. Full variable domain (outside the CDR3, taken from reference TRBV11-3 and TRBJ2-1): EAGVVQSPRYKIIEKKQPVAFWCNPISGHNTLYWYLQNLGQGPELLIRYENEEAVDDSQLPKDRFSAERLKGVDSTLKIQPAELGDSAVYLCASSTSGSLYNEQFFGPGTRLTVL.

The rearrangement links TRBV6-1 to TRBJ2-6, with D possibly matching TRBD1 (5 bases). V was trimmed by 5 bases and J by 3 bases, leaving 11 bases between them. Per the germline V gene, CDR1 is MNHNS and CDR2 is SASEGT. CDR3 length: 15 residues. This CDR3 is CASSIDSFGANVLTF. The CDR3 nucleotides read TGTGCCAGCAGTATTGACAGTTTTGGGGCCAACGTCCTGACTTTC.

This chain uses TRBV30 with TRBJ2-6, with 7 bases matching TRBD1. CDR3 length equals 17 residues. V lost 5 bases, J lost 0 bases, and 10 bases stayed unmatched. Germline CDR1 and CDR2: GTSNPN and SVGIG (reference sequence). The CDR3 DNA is TGTGCCTGGTCCGCCCGACAGGGTAGCTCTGGGGCCAACGTCCTGACTTTC. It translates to CAWSARQGSSGANVLTF.